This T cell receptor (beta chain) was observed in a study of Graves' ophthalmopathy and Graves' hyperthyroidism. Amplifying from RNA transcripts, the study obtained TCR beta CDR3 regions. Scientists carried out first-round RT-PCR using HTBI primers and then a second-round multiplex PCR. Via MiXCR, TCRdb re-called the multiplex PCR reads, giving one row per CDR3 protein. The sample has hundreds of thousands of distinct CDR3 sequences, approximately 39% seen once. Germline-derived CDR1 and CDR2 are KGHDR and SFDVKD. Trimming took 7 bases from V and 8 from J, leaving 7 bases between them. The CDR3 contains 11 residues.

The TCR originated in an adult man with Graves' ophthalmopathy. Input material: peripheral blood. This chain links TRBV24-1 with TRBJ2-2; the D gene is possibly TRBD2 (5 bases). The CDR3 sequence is CATRDSGELFF. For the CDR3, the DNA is TGTGCCACCAGGGACTCGGGGGAGCTGTTTTTT.